The 13 T cell receptor beta chains below all came from one sample that was sequenced in a study of shared clonotypes between healthy human individuals. Here immunoSEQ multiplex PCR was the method, and the copy in TCRdb shows in-frame clones only, minus some. The sample carries about 680,000 clones, 55% to 75% recorded once. What was sequenced was memory CD4+ T cells sorted from blood. Documented subset: CD45RA-negative fraction. All receptors derive from a woman between 25 and 40 years old in good health.

The chain combines TRBV19 with TRBJ2-7; D ambiguous. V shed 1 base and J shed 7 bases, with 11 bases lying between them. The CDR3 has 13 amino acids. Germline V gene data show CDR1 as LNHDA and CDR2 as SQIVND (reference sequence). The CDR3 nucleotides are TGTGCCAGTAGTATAGTCCGGGCGAGGGAGCAGTACTTC. This encodes CASSIVRAREQYF. Drawing the rest from reference TRBV19 and TRBJ2-7, the complete variable domain is DGGITQSPKYLFRKEGQNVTLSCEQNLNHDAMYWYRQDPGQGLRLIYYSQIVNDFQKGDIAEGYSVSREKKESFPLTVTSAQKNPTAFYLCASSIVRAREQYFGPGTRLTVT.

The rearrangement uses TRBV20-1 and TRBJ2-7; D is possibly TRBD1 (6 bases). CDR3 size: 11 residues. Germline V CDR1 and CDR2: DFQATT, SNEGSKA (reference sequence). Trimming removed 2 bases from V and 6 bases from J, with 8 bases in between. The CDR3 loop reads CSARSTGEQYF. The CDR3 DNA is TGCAGTGCTAGATCGACAGGCGAGCAGTACTTC.

This clone was detected once. This chain connects TRBV19 to TRBJ2-1; D is undetermined. V lost 1 base to trimming and J lost 8 bases, with 24 bases between them. The CDR3 contains 18 residues. In germline, CDR1 is LNHDA, CDR2 SQIVND (reference sequence). This CDR3 is CASSIGSRQTRRIDEQFF. The CDR3 coding sequence is TGTGCCAGTAGTATAGGTTCGAGGCAAACGAGGCGGATTGATGAGCAGTTCTTC.

This clone was seen once. Within the sample, other DNA sequences also encode this same CDR3. The chain recombines TRBV29-1 with TRBJ1-1, with D uncertain. Germline loops: CDR1 SQVTM, CDR2 ANQGSEA. Trimming left V 5 bases short and J 3 bases short, with 10 bases between. The CDR3 is made up of 12 amino acids. The CDR3 region is CSVRLSHTEAFF. The CDR3 coding sequence is TGCAGCGTTCGCTTATCCCACACTGAAGCTTTCTTT.

This clone was recorded a few times. The V gene is TRBV10-2, the J gene TRBJ1-5; D remains ambiguous. Trimming pared 0 bases from V and 3 bases from J, leaving 6 bases between. There are 14 residues in the CDR3. Germline V gene data show CDR1 as WSHSY and CDR2 as SAAADI. DNA for the CDR3: TGCGCCAGCAGTGAGTCGACCATCAATCAGCCCCAGCATTTT. The encoded protein is CASSESTINQPQHF.

This clone was counted a single time. CDR3 bases: TGTGCCAGCAGCCAAGATCAAGCGGGAGGGGGGTACGAGCAGTACTTC. Protein sequence: CASSQDQAGGGYEQYF. The chain combines TRBV4-2 with TRBJ2-7, with 10 nucleotides matching TRBD2. The junction had 6 bases not matched to a gene; V was cut back by 0 bases and J by 4 bases. The CDR3 runs to 16 residues. Germline lookup yields CDR1 LGHNA and CDR2 YNFKEQ.

The chain uses TRBV18 and TRBJ1-5; possibly TRBD1 for D (6 bases). V dropped 2 bases and J dropped 0 bases, with 11 bases sitting between them. This CDR3 is 16 amino acids long. From germline, CDR1 is KGHSH and CDR2 LQKENI. CDR3 in amino acids: CASSPGGPGSNQPQHF. The CDR3 DNA reads as TGTGCCAGCTCACCAGGGGGCCCAGGTAGCAATCAGCCCCAGCATTTT.

The genes are TRBV28 and TRBJ1-2; maybe TRBD1 (5 bases). The V and J ends lost 4 bases and 2 bases respectively, with 8 bases between them. Germline lookup yields CDR1 MDHEN and CDR2 SYDVKM. The CDR3 loop spans 13 amino acids. CDR3 sequence: CASSSGGNYGYTF. The DNA for the CDR3 is TGTGCCAGCAGTTCCGGGGGGAACTATGGCTACACCTTC.

CDR3 loop: CASSLGTGPDTQYF. In DNA, the CDR3 is TGTGCCAGCAGCTTAGGGACAGGGCCAGATACGCAGTATTTT. This chain uses TRBV7-6 with TRBJ2-3; 8 positions agree with TRBD1. The CDR3 runs to 14 residues. With V trimmed by 1 base and J by 4 bases, 1 base remained unmatched. Looked up from germline, CDR1 is SGHVS and CDR2 is FNYEAQ.

V gene TRBV5-4 combines with J gene TRBJ2-5; D might be TRBD1 or TRBD2, each matching 7 bases. This CDR3 has 17 residues. CDR1 is SGHNT and CDR2 is YYREEE in the germline V gene (reference sequence). V shed 1 base and J shed 5 bases, with 21 bases lying between them. In DNA form, the CDR3 reads TGTGCCAGCAGCTTGCCTGGGGCAGGGGGGGAAGGGGAGACCCAGTACTTC. It is translated as CASSLPGAGGEGETQYF. Full variable domain (remainder filled in from reference TRBV5-4 and TRBJ2-5): ETGVTQSPTHLIKTRGQQVTLRCSSQSGHNTVSWYQQALGQGPQFIFQYYREEENGRGNFPPRFSGLQFPNYSSELNVNALELDDSALYLCASSLPGAGGEGETQYFGPGTRLLVL.

The rearrangement joins TRBV4-1 to TRBJ2-2; 7 bases line up with TRBD2. Germline CDR1 MGHRA, CDR2 YSYEKL. V shed 5 bases and J 5 bases; nucleotides not matched to a gene: 20. The CDR3 has 19 amino acids. The CDR3 is CASSSLSAVAGLRTGELFF. CDR3 nucleotide sequence: TGCGCCAGCAGCTCCCTGTCGGCGGTGGCGGGACTACGGACCGGGGAGCTGTTTTTT.

This clone has only a few counts. The chain has TRBV19 and TRBJ2-7; 11 nucleotides match TRBD2. The CDR3 totals 15 residues. The junction had 8 bases not matched to a gene; V was cut back by 5 bases and J by 5 bases. Germline V lookup: CDR1 LNHDA, CDR2 SQIVND (reference sequence). In DNA form, the CDR3 reads TGTGCCAGTAGTCCCCAGACTAGCGGGAACCACGAGCAGTACTTC. Translation: CASSPQTSGNHEQYF.

This clone was picked up one time. This sequence joins TRBV7-9 and TRBJ1-6; TRBD1 might be the D (6 bases). V shed 5 bases and J shed 10 bases, with 18 bases lying between them. Germline V gene lookup returns CDR1 SEHNR and CDR2 FQNEAQ (reference sequence). This CDR3 comprises 15 residues. CDR3 DNA: TGTGCCAGCAGCAGTTCAGGGGCCGAAGGATCACCCCTCCACTTT. It specifies CASSSSGAEGSPLHF.